This passage covers 14 T cell receptor beta chains from one sample sequenced in a study of blood T cell repertoires in COVID-19. Generated by immunoSEQ multiplex PCR, the TCRdb table keeps only in-frame clones and is missing some. Among around 52,000 clones, roughly nine tenths were seen once, and the ten largest hold around 30%. The source material was peripheral blood. These receptors all come from a woman older than 75 with acute or convalescent COVID-19.

The V and J genes are TRBV19 and TRBJ1-3; weak D call: TRBD1 (6 bases). V lost 6 bases and J 4 bases, leaving 13 bases between the germline ends. The CDR3 contains 14 residues. From germline, CDR1 is LNHDA and CDR2 SQIVND (reference sequence). The CDR3 region has the DNA TGTGCCAGTAGCCCTACAGGGCTAGGAAACACCATATATTTT. This gives the protein CASSPTGLGNTIYF.

This clone is a singleton in its sample. This chain uses TRBV5-1 with TRBJ2-3; the match to TRBD2 covers 12 bases. CDR3 length: 17 amino acids. CDR1 is SGHRS, CDR2 YFSETQ, per germline. V was pared by 1 base and J by 4 bases, with 7 bases of the junction left unmatched. CDR3 coding DNA: TGCGCCAGCAGCTTGATTGCTAGCGGGGGGGCCGCAGATACGCAGTATTTT. It encodes CASSLIASGGAADTQYF.

The genes are TRBV5-4 and TRBJ1-2; D ambiguous. V lost 0 bases, J lost 4 bases, and 10 bases lay in between. Germline-derived CDR1 and CDR2 are SGHNT and YYREEE (reference sequence). The CDR3 totals 14 residues. The CDR3 DNA is TGTGCCAGCAGCTTGGATATGGGAGGCTATGGCTACACCTTC. It encodes CASSLDMGGYGYTF.

The chain joins TRBV5-1 to TRBJ1-6; D gene ambiguous. With 4 bases removed from V and 10 bases from J, the gap between germline ends came to 15 bases. Germline loops: CDR1 SGHRS, CDR2 YFSETQ. The CDR3 has 14 residues. In nucleotides, the CDR3 is TGCGCCAGCAGCACCGGGGTCCCCGAGTCACCCCTCCACTTT. Translated, it gives CASSTGVPESPLHF.

This clone was seen a handful of times. This sample also contains other DNA sequences that code for the same CDR3. The chain employs TRBV5-6 and TRBJ1-3; 8 bases align to TRBD1. V gave up 4 bases and J gave up 4 bases; unmatched junction bases: 4. This CDR3 comprises 14 residues. The V gene's germline CDR1 is SGHDT and CDR2 YYEEEE. CDR3 in DNA: TGTGCCAGCAGCCCGACAGGGGTCGGAAACACCATATATTTT. Its protein is CASSPTGVGNTIYF.

V is TRBV3-1 (or the pseudogene TRBV3-2) and J is TRBJ1-5, with TRBD1 identical over 7 bases. The CDR3 totals 15 residues. The germline CDR1 and CDR2 sequences are LGHDT and YNNKEL (reference sequence). V lost 0 bases, J lost 5 bases, and 4 bases stayed unmatched. The CDR3 reads CASSQDPDRDQPQHF. DNA of the CDR3: TGTGCCAGCAGCCAAGATCCCGACAGGGATCAGCCCCAGCATTTT.

The rearrangement links TRBV19 to TRBJ1-5; D ambiguous. Per germline, CDR1 LNHDA and CDR2 SQIVND (reference sequence). V was cut by 0 bases and J by 4 bases, with 7 bases left in between. CDR3 length equals 14 residues. The CDR3 loop reads CASSIDTRNQPQHF. The CDR3 DNA reads as TGTGCCAGTAGTATAGACACGCGGAATCAGCCCCAGCATTTT.

The rearrangement joins TRBV15 to TRBJ2-3; a weak D match, TRBD2 (5 bases). Germline V gives CDR1 LNHNV, CDR2 YYDKDF (reference sequence). This CDR3 comprises 11 residues. Deletions cut 8 bases from V and 4 bases from J, with 7 bases between. The CDR3 DNA follows: TGTGCCACCGCCGGGGCAGATACGCAGTATTTT. It translates to CATAGADTQYF.

CDR3 coding DNA: TGTGCCACCAGCCTGGACAGGGGGTTTGAGCAGTACTTC. Translated: CATSLDRGFEQYF. The rearrangement uses TRBV15 and TRBJ2-7, with TRBD1 identical over 10 bases. Germline trimming cut 5 bases from V and 7 bases from J; bases unmatched to any gene: 5. Germline CDR1 is LNHNV and CDR2 is YYDKDF (reference sequence). The CDR3 is 13 residues long.

This chain connects TRBV7-2 to TRBJ2-1, with no clear D. Germline CDR1 is SGHTA and CDR2 is FQGNSA. CDR3 length equals 11 residues. The V end lost 7 bases, the J end lost 3 bases, and 4 bases lay between the germline ends. This CDR3 is CASTLYNEQFF. CDR3 bases: TGTGCCAGCACCCTCTACAATGAGCAGTTCTTC.

This chain connects TRBV5-4 to TRBJ2-2, with TRBD1 identical over 10 bases. The length of the CDR3 is 15 residues. V lost 4 bases to trimming and J lost 3 bases; unmatched junction nucleotides: 3. CDR1 SGHNT and CDR2 YYREEE come from the germline V gene (reference sequence). This CDR3 reads CASSQGQGDTGELFF. In nucleotides, the CDR3 is TGTGCCAGCAGCCAAGGACAGGGGGACACCGGGGAGCTGTTTTTT.

The chain employs TRBV24-1 and TRBJ2-3; D may be TRBD2 (7 bases). This CDR3 is 14 amino acids long. In germline, CDR1 is KGHDR, CDR2 SFDVKD. The ends were cut back, 7 bases at V and 3 bases at J, with 13 bases in the middle. As DNA, the CDR3 is TGTGCCACCAGAGAGGGGGGGGCTACAGATACGCAGTATTTT. Protein: CATREGGATDTQYF.

The V call is TRBV3-1 (or the pseudogene TRBV3-2), the J call TRBJ2-1; D perhaps matches TRBD2 (6 bases). V lost 2 bases to trimming and J lost 2 bases, with 10 bases between them. The CDR3 totals 15 residues. The germline CDR1 and CDR2 sequences are LGHDT and YNNKEL (reference sequence). DNA for the CDR3: TGTGCCAGCAGCCAAAATCTAGCGACCTACAATGAGCAGTTCTTC. It yields the protein CASSQNLATYNEQFF.

This clone was counted a few times. V gene TRBV7-9 combines with J gene TRBJ2-2, with a weak D call TRBD2 (7 bases). Trimming took off 2 bases at V and 0 bases at J, with 19 bases between the two ends. The length of the CDR3 is 19 residues. Germline CDR1 and CDR2: SEHNR and FQNEAQ (reference sequence). This chain's CDR3 is CASSLRAQGREANTGELFF. CDR3 coding DNA: TGTGCCAGCAGCTTACGGGCTCAGGGGAGGGAGGCGAACACCGGGGAGCTGTTTTTT.